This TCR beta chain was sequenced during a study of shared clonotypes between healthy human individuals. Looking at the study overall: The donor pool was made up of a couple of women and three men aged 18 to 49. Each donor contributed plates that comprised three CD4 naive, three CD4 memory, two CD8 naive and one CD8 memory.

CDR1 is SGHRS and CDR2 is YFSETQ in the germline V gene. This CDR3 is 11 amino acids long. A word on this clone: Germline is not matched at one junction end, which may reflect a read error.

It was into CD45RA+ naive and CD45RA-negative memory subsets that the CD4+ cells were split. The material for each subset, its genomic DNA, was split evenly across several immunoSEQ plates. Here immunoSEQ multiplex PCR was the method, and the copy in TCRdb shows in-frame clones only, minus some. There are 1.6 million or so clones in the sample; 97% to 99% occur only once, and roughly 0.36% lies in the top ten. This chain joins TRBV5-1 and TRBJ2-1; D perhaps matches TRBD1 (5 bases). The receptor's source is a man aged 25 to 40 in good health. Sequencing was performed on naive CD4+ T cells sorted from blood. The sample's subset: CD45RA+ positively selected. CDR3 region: CASSLVGAPVF. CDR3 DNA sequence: TGCGCCAGCAGCTTGGTAGGGGCCCCGGTCTTC.